This T cell receptor (beta chain) derives from a study of T cells in Graves' hyperthyroidism and ophthalmopathy. This CDR3 comprises 14 residues. From germline, CDR1 is SGHRS and CDR2 YFSETQ. V shed 7 bases, J shed 4 bases, and the junction held 7 bases outside the gene matches. Amplification of TCR beta CDR3 regions was performed using RNA transcripts as template. An initial round of RT-PCR targeting the TCR CDR3 relied on the HTBI primer set. Each CDR3 protein gets one entry after TCRdb re-called the multiplex PCR reads with MiXCR. The table includes some 800,000 distinct CDR3 sequences, 38% detected once.

This chain links TRBV5-1 with TRBJ1-4; 7 nucleotides align to TRBD1. The TCR comes from a man younger than 35 with Graves' hyperthyroidism. Sequencing input: blood. The CDR3 sequence is CASRRGTVNEKLFF. CDR3 nucleotide sequence: TGCGCCAGCCGCAGAGGGACAGTTAATGAAAAACTGTTTTTT.